One TCR beta chain is described in this entry. Full-length variable regions came from constant-region reverse primers plus semi-nested Nested Universal Primer A PCR. TCRdb re-derived calls from the 5' RACE reads in MiXCR, one entry per CDR3 protein. The sample has about 50,000 distinct CDR3 sequences; roughly 30% are singletons. CDR1 and CDR2 (germline): SGHRS, YFSETQ. Trimming stripped 4 bases from V and 3 bases from J, with 13 bases between. The CDR3 runs to 14 residues. Naive CD4+ T cells were purified with Tregs depleted by CD25. This sequence originates from a female donor with breast cancer. The sequencing input was naive CD4+ T cells sorted from blood. Subset in this sample: naive CD4+ T cells, CD4+CD45RA+CD25-. The chain joins TRBV5-1 to TRBJ1-1; D perhaps matches TRBD1 (5 bases). This CDR3 reads CASSAQGVDTEAFF. In DNA form, the CDR3 reads TGCGCCAGCAGCGCCCAGGGTGTGGACACTGAAGCTTTCTTT.